This is a list of T cell receptor beta chains from one sample in a study of blood T cell repertoires in COVID-19. Generated by immunoSEQ multiplex PCR, the TCRdb table keeps only in-frame clones and is missing some. The sample comprises 210,000 or so clones, 80% to 90% of which are singletons, and 2.9% rests with the top ten. Material: peripheral blood. These receptors all come from a man between 50 and 59 years old with active or convalescent COVID-19. Both conserved end residues are part of each CDR3. The D gene is left open where the match is weak. Rows may omit the clone size; those that give it use once, few, many or a size class.

D,J,V,size,CDR3,DNA
.,TRBJ2-6,TRBV7-5,.,CARSFPQGAGAGANVLTF,TGTGCCAGAAGCTTCCCACAGGGGGCAGGCGCTGGGGCCAACGTCCTGACTTTC
TRBD2,TRBJ2-1,TRBV10-3,.,CAISESSGNNEQFF,TGTGCCATCAGTGAGTCGAGCGGGAACAATGAGCAGTTCTTC
.,TRBJ1-2,TRBV5-1,.,CASSLGGSYGYTF,TGCGCCAGCAGCTTGGGAGGGTCCTATGGCTACACCTTC
.,TRBJ2-3,TRBV27,.,CASSLGGGTTDTQYF,TGTGCCAGCAGTTTAGGGGGCGGAACCACAGATACGCAGTATTTT
TRBD1,TRBJ2-7,TRBV9,.,CASSVDPFQGAEEQYF,TGTGCCAGCAGCGTAGACCCATTCCAGGGGGCGGAAGAGCAGTACTTC
.,TRBJ2-4,TRBV3-1/TRBV3-2,.,CASSQQGLAKNIQYF,TGTGCCAGCAGCCAACAGGGTTTAGCCAAAAACATTCAGTACTTC
.,TRBJ2-5,TRBV7-2,.,CASSLARGAQETQYF,TGTGCCAGCAGCTTAGCGCGCGGCGCGCAAGAGACCCAGTACTTC
TRBD2,TRBJ2-5,TRBV2,.,CASSETGGQETQYF,TGTGCCAGCAGTGAAACCGGGGGGCAAGAGACCCAGTACTTC
.,TRBJ1-2,TRBV28,.,CASSFAGGGYTF,TGTGCCAGCAGTTTCGCGGGGGGTGGCTACACCTTC
TRBD2,TRBJ2-3,TRBV5-1,.,CASSTGLAGGPITDTQYF,TGCGCCAGCAGCACGGGACTAGCGGGAGGGCCGATCACAGATACGCAGTATTTT
.,TRBJ2-3,TRBV6-1,.,CASSERPSEDTQYF,TGTGCCAGCAGTGAAAGGCCTAGCGAGGATACGCAGTATTTT
.,TRBJ1-2,TRBV7-9,.,CASSPKGLFYYGYTF,TGTGCCAGCAGCCCAAAGGGGCTCTTTTACTATGGCTACACCTTC
TRBD2,TRBJ2-3,TRBV3-1/TRBV3-2,.,CASSQRGGRSTDTQYF,TGTGCCAGCAGCCAAAGGGGCGGGAGAAGCACAGATACGCAGTATTTT
TRBD1,TRBJ1-1,TRBV18,few,CASSPPQGAVTEAFF,TGTGCCAGCTCACCACCGCAGGGGGCGGTCACTGAAGCTTTCTTT
.,TRBJ1-3,TRBV4-3,.,CASSQLTSITAGNTIYF,TGCGCCAGCAGCCAACTCACGAGCATCACGGCTGGAAACACCATATATTTT